This T cell receptor beta chain emerged from a study of blood T cell repertoires in COVID-19. About the study: There were acute and convalescent COVID-19 samples, and they came from the United States, Italy and Spain.

Assay used: immunoSEQ multiplex PCR; TCRdb lists only in-frame clones, some missing. The data show 65,000 to 90,000 clones, about nine tenths seen once. This CDR3 spans 15 amino acids. Germline V gene sequence: CDR1 SGHDT, CDR2 YYEEEE. Trimming cost V 3 bases and J 0 bases, with 11 bases left between them. The gene calls are TRBV5-6 and TRBJ2-3, with D perhaps matching TRBD2 (6 bases). The TCR originated in a man aged 45 to 65 with acute or convalescent COVID-19. Material: peripheral blood. The CDR3 is CASSSGLSSTDTQYF. CDR3 coding DNA: TGTGCCAGCAGCTCGGGACTTTCTAGCACAGATACGCAGTATTTT. Looking up the rest from reference TRBV5-6 and TRBJ2-3 gives the full variable domain: DAGVTQSPTHLIKTRGQQVTLRCSPKSGHDTVSWYQQALGQGPQFIFQYYEEEERQRGNFPDRFSGHQFPNYSSELNVNALLLGDSALYLCASSSGLSSTDTQYFGPGTRLTVL.